This passage covers 25 T cell receptor beta chains from one sample sequenced in a study of Ad26.COV2.S vaccination and SARS-CoV-2 variants. Sequenced by immunoSEQ multiplex PCR; TCRdb stores in-frame clones only, minus some. The table has some 190,000 clones, 70% to 90% seen once. The starting material was peripheral blood, obtained after recovery from COVID-19. These receptor sequences come from a human donor who had recovered from COVID-19.

This chain uses TRBV7-8 with TRBJ1-2; D not certain. Trimming removed 3 bases from V and 3 bases from J, with 11 bases in between. CDR3 length: 14 residues. The V gene's germline CDR1 is SGHVS and CDR2 FQNEAQ. This CDR3 reads CASSLDPQDYGYTF. CDR3 nucleotide sequence: TGTGCCAGCAGCTTGGACCCCCAGGACTATGGCTACACCTTC.

J is TRBJ2-2 and V is TRBV9; D may be TRBD1 (6 bases). Looked up from germline, CDR1 is SGDLS and CDR2 is YYNGEE. This CDR3 region has 15 residues. V lost 6 bases to trimming and J lost 6 bases, with 18 bases between them. The DNA of the CDR3 is TGTGCCAGCACCCCCCATCAGGGGTGGCCCGGGGAGCTGTTTTTT. This encodes CASTPHQGWPGELFF.

This clone was recorded only once. The chain recombines TRBV5-4 with TRBJ2-7; 7 bases align to TRBD1. The CDR3 runs 14 residues. Germline trimming cut 4 bases from V and 0 bases from J; bases unmatched to any gene: 4. CDR1 SGHNT and CDR2 YYREEE come from the germline V gene (reference sequence). CDR3 amino acids: CASSAGGGSYEQYF. In DNA, the CDR3 is TGTGCCAGCAGCGCAGGGGGTGGCTCCTACGAGCAGTACTTC. Full variable domain (rest looked up from reference TRBV5-4 and TRBJ2-7): ETGVTQSPTHLIKTRGQQVTLRCSSQSGHNTVSWYQQALGQGPQFIFQYYREEENGRGNFPPRFSGLQFPNYSSELNVNALELDDSALYLCASSAGGGSYEQYFGPGTRLTVT.

The chain has TRBV30 and TRBJ1-2, with D hard to call. Germline V gene sequence: CDR1 GTSNPN, CDR2 SVGIG (reference sequence). CDR3 length: 13 amino acids. CDR3 in amino acids: CVSNYQLNYGYTF. The DNA of the CDR3 is TGTGTCTCGAATTATCAGTTAAACTATGGCTACACCTTC.

The chain has TRBV6-5 and TRBJ2-7; D is ambiguous. Germline V gene lookup returns CDR1 MNHEY and CDR2 SVGAGI. The CDR3 sequence is 15 residues long. V gave up 5 bases and J gave up 0 bases, with 14 bases separating them. The CDR3 here is CASSPWGSSSYEQYF. The CDR3, as DNA: TGTGCCAGCAGTCCCTGGGGTTCCAGCTCCTACGAGCAGTACTTC.

This chain uses TRBV10-3 with TRBJ2-7, with 7 nucleotides matching TRBD2. With V trimmed by 0 bases and J by 5 bases, 7 bases remained unmatched. Germline V gene sequence: CDR1 ENHRY, CDR2 SYGVKD. CDR3 length: 15 residues. CDR3 in DNA: TGTGCCATCAGTGAGTCGCGGGAGCCCATCCACGAGCAGTACTTC. It codes for CAISESREPIHEQYF.

This chain links TRBV12-3 or TRBV12-4 with TRBJ2-1; no definite D call. This CDR3 spans 12 amino acids. Trimming cost V 2 bases and J 9 bases, with 8 bases left between them. CDR3 bases: TGTGCCAGCAGTTTAACGAGGACTGAGCAGTTCTTC. Its translation is CASSLTRTEQFF.

This chain connects TRBV12-3 or TRBV12-4 to TRBJ1-1, with D perhaps matching TRBD1 (6 bases). With 4 bases removed from V and 5 bases from J, the gap between germline ends came to 11 bases. The CDR3 totals 13 residues. CDR3 nucleotide sequence: TGTGCCAGCAGTTCGATCAGGGGAACTGAAGCTTTCTTT. As protein: CASSSIRGTEAFF.

The chain has TRBV30 and TRBJ1-4; no clear D. The CDR3 consists of 13 residues. Germline values: CDR1 GTSNPN, CDR2 SVGIG (reference sequence). V was pared by 3 bases and J by 6 bases, with 11 bases between. The CDR3 loop reads CAWSDFGHEKLFF. CDR3 nucleotides: TGTGCCTGGAGCGACTTCGGGCATGAAAAACTGTTTTTT. The entire variable domain, with the rest obtained from reference TRBV30 and TRBJ1-4, is as follows: SQTIHQWPATLVQPVGSPLSLECTVEGTSNPNLYWYRQAAGRGLQLLFYSVGIGQISSEVPQNLSASRPQDRQFILSSKKLLLSDSGFYLCAWSDFGHEKLFFGSGTQLSVL.

The chain recombines TRBV15 with TRBJ1-1; D not certain. The germline V gene has CDR1 LNHNV and CDR2 YYDKDF (reference sequence). CDR3 size: 14 residues. The ends were cut back, 5 bases at V and 3 bases at J, with 13 bases in the middle. Written as DNA, the CDR3 is TGTGCCACCAGCCCCCCCGGCGTGGACACTGAAGCTTTCTTT. Protein product: CATSPPGVDTEAFF. Full variable domain (outside the CDR3, taken from reference TRBV15 and TRBJ1-1): DAMVIQNPRYQVTQFGKPVTLSCSQTLNHNVMYWYQQKSSQAPKLLFHYYDKDFNNEADTPDNFQSRRPNTSFCFLDIRSPGLGDTAMYLCATSPPGVDTEAFFGQGTRLTVV.

The gene calls are TRBV2 and TRBJ1-5; the D is unclear. The germline CDR1 and CDR2 sequences are SNHLY and FYNNEI. CDR3 size: 19 residues. V lost 3 bases and J 1 base, leaving 22 bases between the germline ends. In DNA, the CDR3 is TGTGCCAGCAGTGATTCACGGGGTGGTAAGATCGGGAGCAATCAGCCCCAGCATTTT. It is translated as CASSDSRGGKIGSNQPQHF.

This rearrangement joins TRBV30 to TRBJ2-2; D may match TRBD1 or TRBD2 (5 bases each). Trimming cost V 2 bases and J 8 bases, with 12 bases left between them. The CDR3 extends over 13 amino acids. Germline V gene lookup returns CDR1 GTSNPN and CDR2 SVGIG (reference sequence). The chain's CDR3 is CAWSRGVWGELFF. For the CDR3, the DNA is TGTGCCTGGAGTCGAGGGGTGTGGGGGGAGCTGTTTTTT.

V gene TRBV3-1 (or the pseudogene TRBV3-2) combines with J gene TRBJ1-1; D ambiguous. Looked up from germline, CDR1 is LGHDT and CDR2 is YNNKEL (reference sequence). With 1 base removed from V and 6 bases from J, the gap between germline ends came to 6 bases. The CDR3 spans 12 residues. The CDR3 DNA reads TGTGCCAGCAGCCAAGGGGCCCCTGAAGCTTTCTTT. This codes for CASSQGAPEAFF.

V usage is TRBV2 and J usage is TRBJ2-1, with a possible D match to TRBD1 (6 bases). Looked up from germline, CDR1 is SNHLY and CDR2 is FYNNEI. The CDR3 covers 15 residues. V gave up 4 bases and J gave up 8 bases, with 18 bases separating them. This chain's CDR3 is CASSGIKTGSHEQFF. DNA of the CDR3: TGTGCCAGCAGTGGAATAAAAACAGGGTCCCATGAGCAGTTCTTC.

The chain links TRBV7-9 to TRBJ1-2, with TRBD1 matching over 7 bases. Germline V gene sequence: CDR1 SEHNR, CDR2 FQNEAQ (reference sequence). The CDR3 covers 22 residues. V shed 5 bases, J shed 1 base, and the junction held 28 bases outside the gene matches. The CDR3 loop reads CASSTDTILKDRARSDNYGYTF. DNA of the CDR3: TGTGCCAGCAGCACAGACACTATCCTCAAAGACAGGGCCCGCTCGGATAACTATGGCTACACCTTC.

The chain joins TRBV5-1 to TRBJ1-4; D unclear. The germline CDR1 and CDR2 sequences are SGHRS and YFSETQ. This CDR3 contains 16 residues. Trimming cost V 0 bases and J 3 bases, with 12 bases left between them. CDR3 DNA sequence: TGCGCCAGCAGCTTGGACGGGAGTGGGGCTAATGAAAAACTGTTTTTT. Its protein product is CASSLDGSGANEKLFF.

V usage is TRBV7-2 and J usage is TRBJ2-2, with 10 nucleotides matching TRBD2. After removal of 5 bases from V and 0 bases from J, the junction contained 12 bases not matched to a gene. CDR3 size: 19 residues. Germline V gene data show CDR1 as SGHTA and CDR2 as FQGNSA. Here the CDR3 reads CASSPRRLAGDANTGELFF. The CDR3 DNA is TGTGCCAGCAGCCCTAGACGCCTAGCGGGGGACGCGAACACCGGGGAGCTGTTTTTT.

The chain carries TRBV7-9 and TRBJ2-1; weak D call: TRBD1 (5 bases). Germline V gives CDR1 SEHNR, CDR2 FQNEAQ (reference sequence). The CDR3 sequence is 15 residues long. V was shortened by 2 bases and J by 0 bases, with 8 bases between the two germline ends. The CDR3 coding sequence is TGTGCCAGCAGCTTATTTAGGGGCTCCTACAATGAGCAGTTCTTC. It translates to CASSLFRGSYNEQFF.

This chain joins TRBV7-6 and TRBJ2-5, with D perhaps TRBD2 (6 bases). Germline V gene sequence: CDR1 SGHVS, CDR2 FNYEAQ. The CDR3 spans 14 residues. Trimming removed 4 bases at V and 5 bases at J, with 14 bases between. CDR3 DNA: TGTGCCAGCAGCTCGAGGACTACCGCGGAGACCCAGTACTTC. It yields the protein CASSSRTTAETQYF.

The rearrangement uses TRBV6-5 and TRBJ1-3; D is undetermined. The CDR3 runs to 16 residues. Trimming stripped 0 bases from V and 0 bases from J, with 9 bases between. The germline CDR1 and CDR2 sequences are MNHEY and SVGAGI. As DNA, the CDR3 is TGTGCCAGCAGTTACTCATCGGGGAACTCTGGAAACACCATATATTTT. Protein: CASSYSSGNSGNTIYF.

V is TRBV4-1 and J is TRBJ2-5; a possible D gene is TRBD2 (5 bases). Germline V lookup: CDR1 MGHRA, CDR2 YSYEKL. The ends were cut back, 1 base at V and 2 bases at J, with 11 bases in the middle. The CDR3 sequence is 15 residues long. The CDR3: CASSQVEGLQETQYF. In DNA form, the CDR3 reads TGCGCCAGCAGCCAAGTTGAGGGCTTGCAAGAGACCCAGTACTTC.

The rearrangement uses TRBV11-3 and TRBJ2-3; D unclear. This CDR3 is 15 amino acids long. CDR1 and CDR2 from the germline V gene are SGHNT and YENEEA. The ends were cut back, 0 bases at V and 1 base at J, with 8 bases in the middle. Written as DNA, the CDR3 is TGTGCCAGCAGCTTAGATCCCACCCGCACAGATACGCAGTATTTT. It encodes CASSLDPTRTDTQYF.

V gene TRBV5-6 combines with J gene TRBJ1-2; a weak D match, TRBD1 (5 bases). Trimming removed 4 bases from V and 4 bases from J, with 20 bases in between. Germline loops: CDR1 SGHDT, CDR2 YYEEEE. CDR3 length: 16 residues. The CDR3: CASSQNQGTASYGYTF. CDR3 nucleotides: TGTGCCAGCAGCCAAAATCAGGGCACCGCGAGCTATGGCTACACCTTC. Looking up the rest from reference TRBV5-6 and TRBJ1-2 gives the full variable domain: DAGVTQSPTHLIKTRGQQVTLRCSPKSGHDTVSWYQQALGQGPQFIFQYYEEEERQRGNFPDRFSGHQFPNYSSELNVNALLLGDSALYLCASSQNQGTASYGYTFGSGTRLTVV.

This clone has just one count. The chain has TRBV29-1 and TRBJ2-7, with D possibly being TRBD1 (6 bases). CDR1 and CDR2 from the germline V gene are SQVTM and ANQGSEA. This CDR3 comprises 14 residues. Trimming took 7 bases from V and 7 from J, leaving 23 bases between them. CDR3 residues: CSAQGRGGSGEQYF. CDR3 sequence (DNA): TGCAGCGCCCAAGGGAGAGGGGGTTCGGGGGAGCAGTACTTC.

This clone was recorded once. The chain joins TRBV9 to TRBJ1-1; tentative D call: TRBD1 (6 bases). V shed 4 bases and J shed 4 bases, with 14 bases lying between them. The CDR3 is 14 amino acids. Looked up from germline, CDR1 is SGDLS and CDR2 is YYNGEE. The CDR3 here is CASSPIRGGTEAFF. The CDR3, as DNA: TGTGCCAGCAGCCCCATCAGAGGGGGCACTGAAGCTTTCTTT.